The 20 T cell receptor beta chains below were found in one sample sequenced in a study of blood T cell repertoires in COVID-19. The repertoire was sequenced with immunoSEQ multiplex PCR; TCRdb's copy has only in-frame clones and lacks some. The table shows approximately 160,000 clones, with roughly 93% occurring only once. Sequencing was done on a sample of peripheral blood. These receptor sequences come from an older woman with COVID-19, enrolled during active disease.

J is TRBJ2-7 and V is TRBV27, with a weak D call TRBD2 (6 bases). Trimming left V 8 bases short and J 3 bases short, with 14 bases between. CDR3 length equals 13 residues. Germline assignment: CDR1 MNHEY and CDR2 SMNVEV (reference sequence). Here the CDR3 reads CASGSGGGYEQYF. CDR3 DNA: TGTGCCAGCGGGTCCGGGGGAGGCTACGAGCAGTACTTC.

The chain is built from TRBV5-1 and TRBJ2-2, with 12 nucleotides matching TRBD1. Germline V CDR1 and CDR2: SGHRS, YFSETQ. V lost 4 bases to trimming and J lost 7 bases; unmatched junction nucleotides: 5. This CDR3 comprises 15 residues. As DNA, the CDR3 is TGCGCCAGCAGCGGGGACAGGGGGCAGTACGGGGAGCTGTTTTTT. The encoded protein is CASSGDRGQYGELFF.

The chain joins TRBV7-9 to TRBJ1-6; unclear D gene. CDR1 and CDR2 from the germline V gene are SEHNR and FQNEAQ (reference sequence). There are 17 residues in the CDR3. V was pared by 0 bases and J by 8 bases, with 17 bases between. In DNA, the CDR3 is TGTGCCAGCAGCTTAGCGACCGGGGTCCCAGCGGATTCACCCCTCCACTTT. Protein product: CASSLATGVPADSPLHF.

This rearrangement joins TRBV12-5 to TRBJ2-1, with D maybe TRBD1 (6 bases). V lost 1 base, J lost 7 bases, and 14 bases lay in between. Per the germline V gene, CDR1 is LGHNT and CDR2 is FRNRAP. The CDR3 totals 15 residues. The DNA of the CDR3 is TGTGCTAGTGGTTTGGAACTACAGGGACGGAATGAGCAGTTCTTC. Translation gives CASGLELQGRNEQFF.

This chain joins TRBV14 and TRBJ1-1; D gene unclear. Trimming removed 0 bases from V and 3 bases from J, with 8 bases in between. Germline values: CDR1 SGHDN, CDR2 FVKESK. The CDR3 consists of 14 residues. The CDR3 loop reads CASSQDRDYTEAFF. Here the CDR3 DNA reads TGTGCCAGCAGCCAAGATCGGGATTACACTGAAGCTTTCTTT.

This chain joins TRBV5-1 and TRBJ1-1, with 8 bases that match TRBD1. The CDR3 runs 14 residues. V lost 3 bases, J lost 1 base, and 2 bases stayed unmatched. Germline V gene data show CDR1 as SGHRS and CDR2 as YFSETQ. This chain's CDR3 is CASSSGTGNTEAFF. DNA of the CDR3: TGCGCCAGCAGCTCCGGGACAGGGAACACTGAAGCTTTCTTT. Looking up the rest from reference TRBV5-1 and TRBJ1-1 gives the full variable domain: KAGVTQTPRYLIKTRGQQVTLSCSPISGHRSVSWYQQTPGQGLQFLFEYFSETQRNKGNFPGRFSGRQFSNSRSEMNVSTLELGDSALYLCASSSGTGNTEAFFGQGTRLTVV.

The count of this clone is one. The gene calls are TRBV5-1 and TRBJ1-5; 10 bases line up with TRBD1. V shed 0 bases, J shed 6 bases, and the junction held 6 bases outside the gene matches. Germline V CDR1 and CDR2: SGHRS, YFSETQ. The length of the CDR3 is 16 residues. The CDR3 sequence is CASSLEAGDRGQPQHF. CDR3 sequence (DNA): TGCGCCAGCAGCTTGGAGGCAGGGGACAGGGGTCAGCCCCAGCATTTT.

The CDR3 region has the DNA TGTGCCAGCAGTCGCACTACAGGGATCTATGGCTACACCTTC. Encoded protein: CASSRTTGIYGYTF. The chain recombines TRBV6-5 with TRBJ1-2; possibly TRBD1 for D (6 bases). V was pared by 5 bases and J by 4 bases, with 14 bases between. The CDR3 extends over 14 amino acids. CDR1 MNHEY and CDR2 SVGAGI come from the germline V gene.

This rearrangement joins TRBV7-2 to TRBJ1-3, with D tentatively TRBD1 (6 bases). Trimming took off 4 bases at V and 1 base at J, with 14 bases between the two ends. Per the germline V gene, CDR1 is SGHTA and CDR2 is FQGNSA. This CDR3 region has 16 residues. The DNA of the CDR3 is TGTGCCAGCAGCTCACTTAACCAGGGGTCTGGAAACACCATATATTTT. Translating it yields CASSSLNQGSGNTIYF.

The V and J genes are TRBV2 and TRBJ1-1; tentatively, D is TRBD1 (5 bases). The CDR3 contains 13 residues. CDR1 and CDR2 from the germline V gene are SNHLY and FYNNEI. Trimming cost V 6 bases and J 3 bases, with 11 bases left between them. The chain's CDR3 is CASRPGLYTEAFF. The CDR3 DNA reads TGTGCCAGCAGACCAGGGTTATACACTGAAGCTTTCTTT.

This chain connects TRBV11-3 to TRBJ1-1; D is undetermined. This CDR3 is built from 13 residues. Germline CDR1 and CDR2: SGHNT and YENEEA. V was cut by 5 bases and J by 7 bases, with 14 bases left in between. Here the CDR3 reads CASSAQSRGEAFF. CDR3 coding DNA: TGTGCCAGCAGCGCACAAAGTCGGGGTGAAGCTTTCTTT.

This clone was observed a single time. This chain links TRBV19 with TRBJ2-7; 10 positions agree with TRBD1. Germline assignment: CDR1 LNHDA and CDR2 SQIVND (reference sequence). This CDR3 is 14 amino acids long. V shed 4 bases, J shed 5 bases, and the junction held 5 bases outside the gene matches. The CDR3 region has the DNA TGTGCCAGTAGTACGACAGGGGGCAAGAACGAGCAGTACTTC. It specifies CASSTTGGKNEQYF. Looking up the rest from reference TRBV19 and TRBJ2-7 gives the full variable domain: DGGITQSPKYLFRKEGQNVTLSCEQNLNHDAMYWYRQDPGQGLRLIYYSQIVNDFQKGDIAEGYSVSREKKESFPLTVTSAQKNPTAFYLCASSTTGGKNEQYFGPGTRLTVT.

The chain employs TRBV18 and TRBJ1-1, with D uncertain. CDR1 and CDR2 from the germline V gene are KGHSH and LQKENI. V was shortened by 4 bases and J by 0 bases, with 12 bases between the two germline ends. The length of the CDR3 is 15 residues. The CDR3 spells CASSHITNMNTEAFF. Written as DNA, the CDR3 is TGTGCCAGCTCACATATTACAAATATGAACACTGAAGCTTTCTTT.

The V gene is TRBV7-2, the J gene TRBJ2-7, with TRBD2 matching 13 bases. J gave up 4 bases and V 2 bases, and 2 bases lay outside the gene matches. The CDR3 length is 15 residues. CDR1 and CDR2 (germline): SGHTA, FQGNSA. This chain's CDR3 is CASSLRLAGGYEQYF. The CDR3 DNA sequence: TGTGCCAGCAGCTTACGACTAGCGGGGGGTTACGAGCAGTACTTC.

This clone was counted many times. CDR3 nucleotides: TGTGCTAGTGGTTTTTCCTCAGTGTACACTGAAGCTTTCTTT. Translating it yields CASGFSSVYTEAFF. The chain carries TRBV12-5 and TRBJ1-1; D is ambiguous. Trimming stripped 3 bases from V and 3 bases from J, with 11 bases between. Germline lookup yields CDR1 LGHNT and CDR2 FRNRAP. The CDR3 has 14 residues.

The V call is TRBV15, the J call TRBJ2-7; 8 bases agree with TRBD1. Germline V CDR1 and CDR2: LNHNV, YYDKDF (reference sequence). The CDR3 length is 15 residues. Unmatched junction bases numbered 8, after V lost 4 bases and J lost 3 bases. CDR3 residues: CATSTDRGNLYEQYF. In DNA, the CDR3 is TGTGCCACCAGCACCGACAGGGGTAATCTCTACGAGCAGTACTTC.

The chain's CDR3 is CASSSEGALTEAFF. CDR3 DNA: TGTGCCAGCAGCTCCGAAGGGGCGCTGACTGAAGCTTTCTTT. The chain is built from TRBV6-5 and TRBJ1-1; possible D gene TRBD1, 5 bases. Per germline, CDR1 MNHEY and CDR2 SVGAGI. V gave up 6 bases and J gave up 5 bases, with 16 bases separating them. The CDR3 totals 14 residues.

The chain is built from TRBV18 and TRBJ1-4, with TRBD1 identical over 9 bases. From germline, CDR1 is KGHSH and CDR2 LQKENI. The CDR3 contains 17 residues. The V and J ends lost 10 bases and 7 bases, in that order; junction bases with no gene match: 19. CDR3 amino acids: CANQEPGTGRGTEKLFF. The CDR3 coding sequence is TGTGCCAACCAGGAACCCGGGACAGGGAGGGGTACTGAAAAACTGTTTTTT.

This clone was detected once. CDR3 residues: CAISPRQGMSAGELFF. DNA of the CDR3: TGTGCCATCAGCCCCAGGCAGGGGATGAGCGCCGGGGAGCTGTTTTTT. The chain employs TRBV10-3 and TRBJ2-2, with TRBD1 as a possible D gene (6 bases). The CDR3 runs 16 residues. Germline V gene sequence: CDR1 ENHRY, CDR2 SYGVKD. The V gene lost 6 bases and the J gene lost 6 bases, with 20 bases spanning the gap.

The gene calls are TRBV19 and TRBJ1-1; D is unresolved. Trimming took off 1 base at V and 11 bases at J, with 20 bases between the two ends. The germline gives CDR1 LNHDA, CDR2 SQIVND (reference sequence). This CDR3 has 15 amino acids. CDR3 DNA sequence: TGTGCCAGTAGTATAGCTCTCGTCGGTGGTAATTGGGCTTTCTTT. It codes for CASSIALVGGNWAFF.